This passage covers 12 T cell receptor beta chains from one sample sequenced in a study of T cell repertoires in cytomegalovirus infection. Their cognate antigens are unknown. Each CDR3 protein is one row after TCRdb ran MiXCR on the reads. The table lists 150,000 to 200,000 distinct CDR3 sequences, about 20% of them singletons. The source material was CD8+ T cells from cultured PBMCs, sampled from culture after CMV antigen stimulation. These TCRs come from a human donor in good health (CMV status not recorded). Some clones in this sample may be carry-over from other donors' samples.

The rearrangement uses TRBV7-2 and TRBJ2-1, with 15 bases aligning to TRBD2. V trimming: 5 bases; J trimming: 4 bases; junction bases outside the gene matches: 12. Per the germline V gene, CDR1 is SGHTA and CDR2 is FQGNSA. The CDR3 has 19 amino acids. The CDR3 coding sequence is TGTGCCAGCAGCCCAAAGGCCCGGACTAGCGGGGGGGCGTACAATGAGCAGTTCTTC. Translation gives CASSPKARTSGGAYNEQFF.

The rearrangement joins TRBV7-8 to TRBJ1-4; no firm D call. CDR1 is SGHVS, CDR2 FQNEAQ, per germline. The CDR3 sequence is 16 residues long. V was trimmed by 0 bases and J by 6 bases, leaving 14 bases between them. The CDR3 DNA follows: TGTGCCAGCAGCTTAGCGAAGAGGGCCGTGGATGAAAAACTGTTTTTT. Translation gives CASSLAKRAVDEKLFF.

This rearrangement joins TRBV7-9 to TRBJ1-1; D is uncertain. The germline V gene encodes CDR1 SEHNR and CDR2 FQNEAQ (reference sequence). Trimming removed 5 bases at V and 5 bases at J, with 9 bases between. This CDR3 is built from 12 residues. CDR3 loop: CASSLGTTEAFF. In DNA form, the CDR3 reads TGTGCCAGCAGCCTAGGAACAACTGAAGCTTTCTTT.

The chain couples TRBV6-5 to TRBJ2-1; no firm D call. Trimming left V 5 bases short and J 6 bases short, with 14 bases between. The CDR3 is 14 residues long. Germline V lookup: CDR1 MNHEY, CDR2 SVGAGI. CDR3: CASSSLGPVNEQFF. Written as DNA, the CDR3 is TGTGCCAGCAGTAGTCTGGGCCCTGTCAATGAGCAGTTCTTC.

This clonotype came up a few times. V gene TRBV7-8 combines with J gene TRBJ2-1, with 14 bases aligning to TRBD2. The V and J ends lost 5 bases and 7 bases, in that order; junction bases with no gene match: 7. CDR1 is SGHVS and CDR2 is FQNEAQ in the germline V gene. This CDR3 comprises 16 residues. CDR3 residues: CASSPGTSGGGNEQFF. DNA for the CDR3: TGTGCCAGCAGCCCCGGGACTAGCGGGGGAGGGAATGAGCAGTTCTTC.

This rearrangement joins TRBV27 to TRBJ1-4; D remains unclear. V gave up 6 bases and J gave up 6 bases, with 11 bases separating them. The CDR3 spans 13 residues. CDR1 is MNHEY and CDR2 is SMNVEV in the germline V gene (reference sequence). For the CDR3, the DNA is TGTGCCAGCAGGCACGACTTGGATGAAAAACTGTTTTTT. It translates to CASRHDLDEKLFF.

The chain uses TRBV9 and TRBJ2-5; 10 bases map to TRBD1. The CDR3 loop spans 15 amino acids. The V and J ends lost 3 bases and 5 bases, in that order; junction bases with no gene match: 7. The germline CDR1 and CDR2 sequences are SGDLS and YYNGEE. CDR3 loop: CASSAGQGVVETQYF. Written as DNA, the CDR3 is TGTGCCAGCAGCGCAGGACAGGGGGTTGTGGAGACCCAGTACTTC.

This clonotype was found many times. J is TRBJ2-7 and V is TRBV27; D perhaps matches TRBD2 (6 bases). Germline V CDR1 and CDR2: MNHEY, SMNVEV (reference sequence). Trimming shortened V by 7 bases and J by 0 bases, and 19 bases separated the two germline ends. This CDR3 contains 16 residues. The CDR3 loop is CASTPDRRDGSYEQYF. CDR3 sequence (DNA): TGTGCCAGCACCCCGGACCGGAGGGACGGCTCCTACGAGCAGTACTTC.

Only a few counts were recorded for this clonotype. The chain has TRBV7-2 and TRBJ1-5; possibly TRBD1 for D (5 bases). CDR1 and CDR2 from the germline V gene are SGHTA and FQGNSA. CDR3 length: 14 amino acids. V was shortened by 5 bases and J by 6 bases, with 14 bases between the two germline ends. DNA for the CDR3: TGTGCCAGCAGCCCTTACAGGAACCCTCAGCCCCAGCATTTT. Translated: CASSPYRNPQPQHF.

This chain connects TRBV6-6 to TRBJ2-2; TRBD1 is a possible D gene (5 bases). The CDR3 totals 15 residues. Looked up from germline, CDR1 is MNHNY and CDR2 is SVGAGI (reference sequence). V gave up 5 bases and J gave up 5 bases, with 15 bases separating them. The CDR3 DNA is TGTGCCAGCAGTCGCCCCGACAGAGGAACCGGGGAGCTGTTTTTT. Its translation is CASSRPDRGTGELFF.

This clonotype was counted between two and nine times. The rearrangement links TRBV28 to TRBJ2-4; possibly TRBD1 for D (6 bases). Germline V gene sequence: CDR1 MDHEN, CDR2 SYDVKM. This CDR3 comprises 15 residues. The ends were cut back, 6 bases at V and 6 bases at J, with 18 bases in the middle. Here the CDR3 reads CASRSTGFLGNIQYF. DNA of the CDR3: TGTGCCAGCAGGTCTACAGGGTTTCTCGGAAACATTCAGTACTTC.

This clonotype came up a few times. The chain combines TRBV7-8 with TRBJ1-6; D uncertain. This CDR3 region has 16 residues. V lost 1 base and J lost 11, with 18 bases in between. The germline V gene encodes CDR1 SGHVS and CDR2 FQNEAQ. The CDR3 is CASSLGDNRGSAPLHF. The CDR3 nucleotides are TGTGCCAGCAGCTTAGGAGACAATCGGGGTTCGGCACCCCTCCACTTT. Full variable domain (rest looked up from reference TRBV7-8 and TRBJ1-6): GAGVSQSPRYKVAKRGQDVALRCDPISGHVSLFWYQQALGQGPEFLTYFQNEAQLDKSGLPSDRFFAERPEGSVSTLKIQRTQQEDSAVYLCASSLGDNRGSAPLHFGNGTRLTVT.